A selection of T cell receptor beta chains follows, all from one sample in a study of T-cell reconstitution after alpha-beta-depleted transplantation in children. TCRdb used MiXCR to reprocess the PCR reads, holding one entry per CDR3 protein. The table has about 440,000 distinct CDR3 sequences, roughly 43% seen once. Source: PBMCs, taken before TCRalphabeta/CD19-depleted stem cell transplant. The origin of the receptors is a girl aged 2 to 10 with aplastic anemia, due to receive a stem cell transplant. The CDR3 runs from the conserved cysteine through the conserved F or W. A D gene is named only where the DNA matches it firmly. Clone size is given for some rows only: seen once, a few or many times, or a class if the clone is expanded.

J gene: TRBJ2-7
clone size: many
V gene: TRBV29-1
D gene: TRBD2
CDR3 protein: CRAALAVGSYEQYF
CDR3 DNA: TGCAGAGCTGCACTAGCGGTAGGGTCCTACGAGCAGTACTTC

J gene: TRBJ1-1
clone size: NA
V gene: TRBV12-3/TRBV12-4
D gene: TRBD1
CDR3 protein: CASSYRDRGHEAFF
CDR3 DNA: TGTGCCAGCAGTTACCGGGACAGGGGGCATGAAGCTTTCTTT

J gene: TRBJ2-3
clone size: many
V gene: TRBV4-1
D gene: TRBD2
CDR3 protein: CASSQETGLAGERDTQYF
CDR3 DNA: TGCGCCAGCAGCCAAGAAACGGGACTAGCGGGAGAACGCGATACGCAGTATTTT

J gene: TRBJ2-4
clone size: many
V gene: TRBV9
D gene: TRBD2
CDR3 protein: CASSVTGEGIQYF
CDR3 DNA: TGTGCCAGCAGCGTAACGGGGGAGGGCATTCAGTACTTC

J gene: TRBJ2-1
clone size: few
V gene: TRBV13
D gene: TRBD2
CDR3 protein: CASRVSGRGVEQFF
CDR3 DNA: TGTGCCAGCAGGGTTAGCGGGAGGGGCGTTGAGCAGTTCTTC

J gene: TRBJ2-3
clone size: NA
V gene: TRBV12-5
D gene: TRBD2
CDR3 protein: CASGFGLAGDTQYF
CDR3 DNA: TGTGCTAGTGGTTTCGGACTAGCGGGAGATACGCAGTATTTT

J gene: TRBJ2-3
clone size: NA
V gene: TRBV5-1
D gene: TRBD2
CDR3 protein: CASSYGTSGGSTDTQYF
CDR3 DNA: TGCGCCAGCAGCTACGGGACTAGCGGGGGCAGCACAGATACGCAGTATTTT

J gene: TRBJ2-2
clone size: NA
V gene: TRBV7-6
D gene: TRBD1
CDR3 protein: CASSLWDSPDTGELFF
CDR3 DNA: TGTGCCAGCAGCTTATGGGACAGCCCCGACACCGGGGAGCTGTTTTTT

J gene: TRBJ2-7
clone size: NA
V gene: TRBV28
D gene: NA
CDR3 protein: CASSLRGQVLSSYEQYF
CDR3 DNA: TGTGCCAGCAGTTTAAGGGGACAAGTCCTCAGCTCCTACGAGCAGTACTTC

J gene: TRBJ2-1
clone size: NA
V gene: TRBV4-1
D gene: NA
CDR3 protein: CASSQDDAGNEQFF
CDR3 DNA: TGCGCCAGCAGCCAAGACGATGCGGGCAATGAGCAGTTCTTC

J gene: TRBJ1-2
clone size: NA
V gene: TRBV20-1
D gene: NA
CDR3 protein: CSADQKGGEWGYTF
CDR3 DNA: TGCAGTGCAGATCAAAAGGGGGGGGAGTGGGGCTACACCTTC

J gene: TRBJ1-5
clone size: NA
V gene: TRBV3-1
D gene: TRBD1
CDR3 protein: CASSLGTGKARQPQHF
CDR3 DNA: TGTGCCAGCAGCCTGGGGACAGGGAAAGCACGGCAGCCCCAGCATTTT

J gene: TRBJ2-7
clone size: NA
V gene: TRBV27
D gene: TRBD1
CDR3 protein: CASSISTGDPYEQYF
CDR3 DNA: TGTGCCAGCAGTATCTCGACAGGGGATCCTTACGAGCAGTACTTC

J gene: TRBJ2-1
clone size: NA
V gene: TRBV20-1
D gene: TRBD2
CDR3 protein: CSAQGGGSSYNEQFF
CDR3 DNA: TGCAGTGCTCAGGGCGGCGGGAGCTCCTACAATGAGCAGTTCTTC

J gene: TRBJ2-3
clone size: NA
V gene: TRBV9
D gene: NA
CDR3 protein: CASSVGGTDTQYF
CDR3 DNA: TGTGCCAGCAGTGTTGGGGGCACAGATACGCAGTATTTT

J gene: TRBJ2-7
clone size: many
V gene: TRBV20-1
D gene: TRBD1
CDR3 protein: CSARDGTGQRYEQYF
CDR3 DNA: TGCAGTGCTAGAGATGGGACGGGACAGCGCTACGAGCAGTACTTC

J gene: TRBJ1-1
clone size: NA
V gene: TRBV3-1
D gene: NA
CDR3 protein: CASSQSFTEAFF
CDR3 DNA: TGTGCCAGCAGCCAAAGTTTCACTGAAGCTTTCTTT

J gene: TRBJ1-2
clone size: NA
V gene: TRBV7-2
D gene: TRBD1
CDR3 protein: CASTKDRGGYGYTF
CDR3 DNA: TGTGCCAGCACGAAAGACAGGGGCGGGTATGGCTACACCTTC

J gene: TRBJ2-1
clone size: few
V gene: TRBV20-1
D gene: TRBD1
CDR3 protein: CSARLGTGYNEQFF
CDR3 DNA: TGCAGTGCTAGACTGGGGACAGGGTACAATGAGCAGTTCTTC

J gene: TRBJ2-1
clone size: NA
V gene: TRBV20-1
D gene: TRBD2
CDR3 protein: CSATPVAGENNEQFF
CDR3 DNA: TGCAGTGCCACTCCCGTAGCGGGGGAGAACAATGAGCAGTTCTTC

J gene: TRBJ2-2
clone size: NA
V gene: TRBV27
D gene: NA
CDR3 protein: CASSLAGAGFANTGELFF
CDR3 DNA: TGTGCCAGCAGTTTGGCGGGGGCGGGATTCGCGAACACCGGGGAGCTGTTTTTT

J gene: TRBJ2-7
clone size: NA
V gene: TRBV7-9
D gene: NA
CDR3 protein: CASSFRGEQYF
CDR3 DNA: TGTGCCAGCAGCTTCCGGGGCGAGCAGTACTTC

J gene: TRBJ2-7
clone size: many
V gene: TRBV3-1
D gene: NA
CDR3 protein: CASSPRRPGQTHYEQYF
CDR3 DNA: TGTGCCAGCAGCCCCCGCCGACCGGGTCAAACCCACTACGAGCAGTACTTC

J gene: TRBJ2-3
clone size: NA
V gene: TRBV7-9
D gene: TRBD1
CDR3 protein: CASSLARDRTTDTQYF
CDR3 DNA: TGTGCCAGCAGCTTAGCCCGGGACAGAACCACAGATACGCAGTATTTT

J gene: TRBJ2-7
clone size: NA
V gene: TRBV29-1
D gene: TRBD1
CDR3 protein: CSVSGTGGAVNEQYF
CDR3 DNA: TGCAGCGTCTCCGGGACAGGGGGCGCGGTCAACGAGCAGTACTTC

J gene: TRBJ1-3
clone size: NA
V gene: TRBV20-1
D gene: TRBD1
CDR3 protein: CSARVQGAPRGNTIYF
CDR3 DNA: TGCAGTGCTAGGGTTCAGGGGGCGCCCCGCGGAAACACCATATATTTT

J gene: TRBJ2-5
clone size: NA
V gene: TRBV5-1
D gene: TRBD2
CDR3 protein: CASSPGTSGYQETQYF
CDR3 DNA: TGCGCCAGCAGCCCCGGGACTAGCGGGTACCAAGAGACCCAGTACTTC

J gene: TRBJ2-2
clone size: NA
V gene: TRBV7-2
D gene: TRBD1
CDR3 protein: CASSLGGTGNTGELFF
CDR3 DNA: TGTGCCAGCAGCTTAGGGGGGACAGGGAACACCGGGGAGCTGTTTTTT

J gene: TRBJ2-1
clone size: NA
V gene: TRBV12-3/TRBV12-4
D gene: NA
CDR3 protein: CAIPTTINNEQFF
CDR3 DNA: TGTGCCATCCCGACTACAATAAACAATGAGCAGTTCTTC

J gene: TRBJ1-5
clone size: NA
V gene: TRBV20-1
D gene: NA
CDR3 protein: CSARKTGNSNQPQHF
CDR3 DNA: TGCAGTGCTAGAAAAACAGGAAATAGCAATCAGCCCCAGCATTTT

J gene: TRBJ2-1
clone size: NA
V gene: TRBV10-1
D gene: TRBD2
CDR3 protein: CASGRTSGSGSEQFF
CDR3 DNA: TGCGCCAGCGGAAGGACTAGCGGGAGTGGTAGTGAGCAGTTCTTC

J gene: TRBJ2-3
clone size: NA
V gene: TRBV20-1
D gene: NA
CDR3 protein: CSAPNPGSVDTQYF
CDR3 DNA: TGCAGTGCTCCTAATCCGGGGTCGGTAGATACGCAGTATTTT

J gene: TRBJ1-6
clone size: few
V gene: TRBV5-5
D gene: TRBD1
CDR3 protein: CASRRDRNSPLHF
CDR3 DNA: TGTGCCAGCAGGCGGGACAGAAATTCACCCCTCCACTTT

J gene: TRBJ2-3
clone size: many
V gene: TRBV2
D gene: NA
CDR3 protein: CASSGRDLDTQYF
CDR3 DNA: TGTGCCAGCAGTGGACGGGACTTAGATACGCAGTATTTT

J gene: TRBJ2-7
clone size: NA
V gene: TRBV12-3/TRBV12-4
D gene: TRBD1
CDR3 protein: CASRGQGGTYEQYF
CDR3 DNA: TGTGCCAGCCGCGGACAGGGGGGAACCTACGAGCAGTACTTC

J gene: TRBJ2-1
clone size: many
V gene: TRBV25-1
D gene: NA
CDR3 protein: CASNPSGLASYNEQFF
CDR3 DNA: TGTGCCAGCAACCCTTCGGGGCTAGCCTCCTACAATGAGCAGTTCTTC

J gene: TRBJ2-3
clone size: NA
V gene: TRBV20-1
D gene: TRBD1
CDR3 protein: CSARDFRGSGLGTDTQYF
CDR3 DNA: TGCAGTGCTAGAGACTTCAGGGGGAGCGGATTGGGCACAGATACGCAGTATTTT

J gene: TRBJ2-3
clone size: many
V gene: TRBV12-3/TRBV12-4
D gene: TRBD2
CDR3 protein: CASSLALLREATDTQYF
CDR3 DNA: TGTGCCAGCAGTTTAGCTCTTTTGCGGGAGGCGACAGATACGCAGTATTTT

J gene: TRBJ2-3
clone size: NA
V gene: TRBV7-6
D gene: NA
CDR3 protein: CASSLGGRVTDTQYF
CDR3 DNA: TGTGCCAGCAGCTTGGGCGGGCGGGTCACAGATACGCAGTATTTT

J gene: TRBJ2-2
clone size: NA
V gene: TRBV6-1
D gene: TRBD2
CDR3 protein: CASKWPQGSGRPGELFF
CDR3 DNA: TGTGCCAGCAAATGGCCCCAGGGTTCCGGGAGGCCCGGGGAGCTGTTTTTT

J gene: TRBJ1-1
clone size: NA
V gene: TRBV4-1
D gene: TRBD1
CDR3 protein: CASSQTDRGPEAFF
CDR3 DNA: TGCGCCAGCAGCCAAACTGACAGGGGACCTGAAGCTTTCTTT

J gene: TRBJ2-7
clone size: NA
V gene: TRBV28
D gene: TRBD1
CDR3 protein: CASTEALMGAGGSYEQYF
CDR3 DNA: TGTGCCAGCACCGAGGCCTTAATGGGGGCAGGGGGCTCCTACGAGCAGTACTTC

J gene: TRBJ2-1
clone size: many
V gene: TRBV20-1
D gene: TRBD2
CDR3 protein: CSGIRASGGNEQFF
CDR3 DNA: TGCAGTGGAATCAGGGCTAGCGGGGGGAATGAGCAGTTCTTC

J gene: TRBJ2-4
clone size: NA
V gene: TRBV3-1
D gene: NA
CDR3 protein: CASSQNGRGNIQYF
CDR3 DNA: TGTGCCAGCAGCCAAAATGGGAGGGGGAACATTCAGTACTTC

J gene: TRBJ2-7
clone size: NA
V gene: TRBV20-1
D gene: NA
CDR3 protein: CSARERTAYEQYF
CDR3 DNA: TGCAGTGCTAGAGAAAGGACTGCCTACGAGCAGTACTTC

J gene: TRBJ2-4
clone size: many
V gene: TRBV9
D gene: TRBD1
CDR3 protein: CASSPSGTAKNIQYF
CDR3 DNA: TGTGCCAGCAGCCCTTCCGGGACAGCTAAAAACATTCAGTACTTC

J gene: TRBJ2-5
clone size: few
V gene: TRBV15
D gene: NA
CDR3 protein: CASGWSGSEETQYF
CDR3 DNA: TGTGCCTCGGGGTGGAGCGGCTCTGAAGAGACCCAGTACTTC

J gene: TRBJ1-5
clone size: many
V gene: TRBV6-5
D gene: TRBD1
CDR3 protein: CASRQGNQPQHF
CDR3 DNA: TGTGCCAGCCGACAGGGGAATCAGCCCCAGCATTTT

J gene: TRBJ2-1
clone size: few
V gene: TRBV6-1
D gene: TRBD1
CDR3 protein: CVVLTGALNEQFF
CDR3 DNA: TGTGTCGTCCTGACAGGGGCCCTCAATGAGCAGTTCTTC

J gene: TRBJ2-7
clone size: many
V gene: TRBV7-8
D gene: NA
CDR3 protein: CASSLAARRGGYEQYF
CDR3 DNA: TGTGCCAGCAGCTTAGCGGCCCGGCGCGGCGGCTACGAGCAGTACTTC

J gene: TRBJ2-1
clone size: NA
V gene: TRBV18
D gene: TRBD2
CDR3 protein: CASSPRTSGSSPYF
CDR3 DNA: TGTGCCAGCTCACCTCGGACTAGCGGGAGTTCCCCGTACTTC

J gene: TRBJ2-1
clone size: NA
V gene: TRBV7-9
D gene: NA
CDR3 protein: CASSFPRTDRAIF
CDR3 DNA: TGTGCCAGCAGCTTTCCCCGGACAGATCGGGCGATCTTC

J gene: TRBJ1-4
clone size: NA
V gene: TRBV20-1
D gene: NA
CDR3 protein: CSAIDRTNEKLFF
CDR3 DNA: TGCAGTGCCATCGACAGAACTAATGAAAAACTGTTTTTT

J gene: TRBJ2-7
clone size: many
V gene: TRBV5-1
D gene: TRBD1
CDR3 protein: CASSIRDRAVGEQYF
CDR3 DNA: TGCGCCAGCAGCATCCGGGACAGGGCTGTAGGCGAGCAGTACTTC

J gene: TRBJ2-7
clone size: NA
V gene: TRBV15
D gene: NA
CDR3 protein: CATSRDPWGAGDEQYF
CDR3 DNA: TGTGCCACCAGCAGAGATCCGTGGGGGGCCGGCGACGAGCAGTACTTC

J gene: TRBJ2-5
clone size: few
V gene: TRBV29-1
D gene: NA
CDR3 protein: CSVARDGGETQYF
CDR3 DNA: TGCAGCGTTGCTAGGGACGGTGGGGAGACCCAGTACTTC

J gene: TRBJ2-3
clone size: NA
V gene: TRBV6-1
D gene: NA
CDR3 protein: CASSWGDSTDTQYF
CDR3 DNA: TGTGCCAGCAGCTGGGGGGACAGCACAGATACGCAGTATTTT

J gene: TRBJ2-1
clone size: few
V gene: TRBV10-3
D gene: NA
CDR3 protein: CAISVTQGGDNEQFF
CDR3 DNA: TGTGCCATCAGTGTGACCCAAGGGGGGGACAATGAGCAGTTCTTC

J gene: TRBJ2-3
clone size: many
V gene: TRBV20-1
D gene: NA
CDR3 protein: CSARTSDGSPDTQYF
CDR3 DNA: TGCAGTGCTAGGACGTCGGACGGGAGCCCAGATACGCAGTATTTT